This TCR beta chain stems from a study of blood T cell repertoires in COVID-19. For the study at large: COVID-19 samples from acute and convalescent phases originated in the United States, Italy and Spain. Nucleic acid was either cDNA or gDNA, and it came from T cells, B-cell-depleted T cells, or PBMCs.

In the authors' methods: Estimation of nucleated cell counts was performed using reference gene primer amplification. TCRdb keeps only in-frame clones here, not all; method: immunoSEQ multiplex PCR. V and J calls and clone size follow that table, whereas D and trimming were derived from the DNA. The sample consists of 250,000 to 300,000 clones, about 86% of them appearing once. Trimming took off 2 bases at V and 8 bases at J, with 21 bases between the two ends. The CDR3 covers 16 residues. Germline CDR1 reads LNHNV; CDR2 reads YYDKDF (reference sequence). This clone appeared many times. This receptor was taken from a man older than 75 with acute or convalescent COVID-19. The chain is built from TRBV15 and TRBJ1-2; the D gene is possibly TRBD1 (6 bases). Sequenced input: peripheral blood. The CDR3 here is CATSRRRATGLGGYTF. CDR3 nucleotides: TGTGCCACCAGCAGAAGGCGCGCGACAGGCCTGGGGGGCTACACCTTC.